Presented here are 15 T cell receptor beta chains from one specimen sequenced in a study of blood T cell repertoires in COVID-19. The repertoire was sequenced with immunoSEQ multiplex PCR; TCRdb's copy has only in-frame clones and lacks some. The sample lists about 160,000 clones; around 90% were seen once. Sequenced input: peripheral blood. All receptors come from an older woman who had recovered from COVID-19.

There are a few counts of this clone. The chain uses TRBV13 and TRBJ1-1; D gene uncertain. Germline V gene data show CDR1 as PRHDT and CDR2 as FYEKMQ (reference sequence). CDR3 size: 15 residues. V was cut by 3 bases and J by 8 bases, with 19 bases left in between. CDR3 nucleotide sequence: TGTGCCAGCAGCTTCGTGTTAGGGAGCACAACAGAAGCTTTCTTT. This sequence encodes CASSFVLGSTTEAFF.

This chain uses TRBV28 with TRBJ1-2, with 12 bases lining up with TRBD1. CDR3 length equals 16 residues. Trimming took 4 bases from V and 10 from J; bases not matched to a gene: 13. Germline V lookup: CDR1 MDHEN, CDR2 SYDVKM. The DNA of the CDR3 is TGTGCCAGCAGTTCCCCACGGGACAGGGGGCGACAAGCCTACACCTTC. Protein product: CASSSPRDRGRQAYTF.

Here the CDR3 reads CASRPTGTHNEQFF. CDR3 bases: TGTGCCAGCAGACCAACCGGGACTCACAATGAGCAGTTCTTC. V is TRBV6-5 and J is TRBJ2-1, with D tentatively TRBD2 (6 bases). Looked up from germline, CDR1 is MNHEY and CDR2 is SVGAGI. Between the trimmed V and J ends, which lost 6 bases and 5 bases, there was a span of 14 bases. The CDR3 contains 14 residues.

In DNA, the CDR3 is TGTGCCAGCAGCTTGCGGGGGAACGGGGAGACCCAGTACTTC. This sequence encodes CASSLRGNGETQYF. The rearrangement uses TRBV5-6 and TRBJ2-5, with D tentatively TRBD2 (6 bases). The CDR3 is 14 amino acids. Trimming stripped 1 base from V and 5 bases from J, with 12 bases between. Germline V CDR1 and CDR2: SGHDT, YYEEEE.

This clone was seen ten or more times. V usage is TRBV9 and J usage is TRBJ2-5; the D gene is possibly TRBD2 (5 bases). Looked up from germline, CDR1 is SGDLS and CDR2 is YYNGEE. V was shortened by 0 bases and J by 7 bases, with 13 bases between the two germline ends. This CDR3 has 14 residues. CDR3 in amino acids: CASSVESSGGTQYF. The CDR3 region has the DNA TGTGCCAGCAGCGTAGAGTCCTCCGGAGGGACCCAGTACTTC.

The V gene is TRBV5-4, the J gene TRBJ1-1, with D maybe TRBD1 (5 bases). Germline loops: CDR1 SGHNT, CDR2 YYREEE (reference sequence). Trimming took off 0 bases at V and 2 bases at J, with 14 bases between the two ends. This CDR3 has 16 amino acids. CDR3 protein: CASSLGGAVANTEAFF. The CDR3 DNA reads TGTGCCAGCAGCTTGGGGGGCGCTGTCGCAAACACTGAAGCTTTCTTT.

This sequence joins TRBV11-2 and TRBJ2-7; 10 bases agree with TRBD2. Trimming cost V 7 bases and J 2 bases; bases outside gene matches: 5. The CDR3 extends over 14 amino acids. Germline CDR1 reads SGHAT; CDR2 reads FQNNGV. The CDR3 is CASNLAGATYEQYF. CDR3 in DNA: TGTGCCAGCAACCTAGCGGGGGCCACCTACGAGCAGTACTTC.

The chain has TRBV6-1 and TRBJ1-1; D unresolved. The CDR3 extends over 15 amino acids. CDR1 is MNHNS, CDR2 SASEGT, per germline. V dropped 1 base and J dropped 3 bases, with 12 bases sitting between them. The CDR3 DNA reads TGTGCCAGCAGTGAAGGTTCTAGCGGGCACACTGAAGCTTTCTTT. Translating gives CASSEGSSGHTEAFF.

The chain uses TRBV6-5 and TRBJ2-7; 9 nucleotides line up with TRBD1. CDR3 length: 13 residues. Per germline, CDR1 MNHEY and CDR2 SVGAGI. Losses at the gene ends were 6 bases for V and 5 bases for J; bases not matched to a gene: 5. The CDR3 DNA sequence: TGTGCCAGCAGGAAACAGGGGGCGGACGAGCAGTACTTC. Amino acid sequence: CASRKQGADEQYF.

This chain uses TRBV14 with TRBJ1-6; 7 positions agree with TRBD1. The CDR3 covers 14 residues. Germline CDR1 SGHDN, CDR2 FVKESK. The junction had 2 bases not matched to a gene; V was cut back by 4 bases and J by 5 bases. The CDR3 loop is CASSPDRDNSPLHF. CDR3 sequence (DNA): TGTGCCAGCAGCCCAGACAGGGATAATTCACCCCTCCACTTT.

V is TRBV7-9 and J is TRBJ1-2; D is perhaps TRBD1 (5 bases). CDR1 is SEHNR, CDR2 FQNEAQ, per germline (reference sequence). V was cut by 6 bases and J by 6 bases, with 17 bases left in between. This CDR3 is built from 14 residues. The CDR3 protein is CASRPDGGRDGYTF. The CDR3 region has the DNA TGTGCCAGCAGACCCGACGGGGGTCGGGATGGCTACACCTTC. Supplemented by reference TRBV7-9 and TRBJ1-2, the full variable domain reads DTGVSQNPRHKITKRGQNVTFRCDPISEHNRLYWYRQTLGQGPEFLTYFQNEAQLEKSRLLSDRFSAERPKGSFSTLEIQRTEQGDSAMYLCASRPDGGRDGYTFGSGTRLTVV.

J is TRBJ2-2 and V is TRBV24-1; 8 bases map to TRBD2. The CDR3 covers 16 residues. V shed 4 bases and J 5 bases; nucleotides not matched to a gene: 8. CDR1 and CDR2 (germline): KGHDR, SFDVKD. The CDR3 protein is CATSDTSGGRTGELFF. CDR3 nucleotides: TGTGCCACCAGTGACACCAGCGGGGGAAGGACCGGGGAGCTGTTTTTT.

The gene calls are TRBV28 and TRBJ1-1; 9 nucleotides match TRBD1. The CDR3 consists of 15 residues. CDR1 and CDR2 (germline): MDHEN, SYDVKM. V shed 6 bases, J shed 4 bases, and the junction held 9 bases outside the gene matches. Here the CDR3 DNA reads TGTGCCAGCAGCATACAGGGGGCGCGGGGCACTGAAGCTTTCTTT. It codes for CASSIQGARGTEAFF.

The CDR3 spells CASSFERIETQYF. CDR3 nucleotide sequence: TGTGCCAGCAGTTTCGAGAGAATAGAGACCCAGTACTTC. The J gene is TRBJ2-5, the V gene TRBV6-5; D not certain. Trimming stripped 4 bases from V and 4 bases from J, with 10 bases between. This CDR3 is 13 amino acids long. Germline assignment: CDR1 MNHEY and CDR2 SVGAGI.

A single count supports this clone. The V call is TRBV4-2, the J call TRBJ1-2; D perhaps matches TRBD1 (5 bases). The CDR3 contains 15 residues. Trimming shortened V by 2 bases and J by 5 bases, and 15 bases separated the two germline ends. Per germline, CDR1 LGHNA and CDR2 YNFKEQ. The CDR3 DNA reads TGTGCCAGCAGCCAACAAGGCAGGGAAGAATATGGCTACACCTTC. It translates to CASSQQGREEYGYTF.